Below, one T cell receptor (beta chain) is given with its context. Its antigen is currently unknown. The protocol was immunoSEQ multiplex PCR, while the TCRdb copy is restricted to in-frame clones and leaves out a portion. Of tens of thousands of clones in the sample, more than 70% are singletons; the top ten hold 12%. This CDR3 has 13 amino acids. In germline, CDR1 is MNHEY, CDR2 SVGAGI. V lost 3 bases, J lost 9 bases, and 9 bases lay in between. With autoimmune disease history or systemic immunosuppression, patients were excluded. This sample is drawn from a study of OX40 agonist ivuxolimab in advanced cancers. Study-wide context: Patients in the trial were receiving intravenous ivuxolimab every 2 weeks, at doses of 0.01 to 10 mg/kg. At around 81% male, the cohort had a mean age of around 56 years, ranging from 23 to 79. Study observations and caveats: Within 6 weeks, CD4+ and CD8+ blood T cells expanded clonally at 0.1 to 3.0 mg/kg.

The TCR comes from an adult with an advanced solid tumor such as melanoma, head and neck, liver or kidney cancer. This rearrangement joins TRBV6-5 to TRBJ1-6; a possible D gene is TRBD1 (5 bases). This specimen was CD4+ or CD8+ T cells sorted from blood, taken in a trial of the OX40 agonist ivuxolimab. CDR3: CASSYFGGSPLHF. In DNA, the CDR3 is TGTGCCAGCAGTTATTTCGGGGGTTCACCCCTCCACTTT.